The clone carrying this T cell receptor (beta chain) has ten or more counts. The antigen remains unidentified. Each TCR cDNA molecule carried a unique molecular identifier. MiXCR was run by TCRdb on the 5' RACE reads, yielding one entry per CDR3 protein. The data hold 35,000 to 55,000 distinct CDR3 sequences, with about 10% observed a single time. This specimen comes from a study of spatial heterogeneity in lung cancer. Trimming cost V 4 bases and J 4 bases, with 14 bases left between them. The germline V gene encodes CDR1 MNHNS and CDR2 SASEGT. The CDR3 extends over 16 amino acids. Time point of the sample: blood at routine non-recurrence follow-up after resection. Unsorted tumor, nontumor lung tissue or cryopreserved PBMC supplied the whole RNA. Overall study findings and caveats: Blood showed ubiquitous tumor TCRs more often at resection than at routine follow-up.

The genes are TRBV6-1 and TRBJ1-6; no clear D. The TCR originated in a male donor with early-stage non-small cell lung cancer. Sequencing was performed on PBMCs, taken at follow-up. The CDR3 DNA sequence: TGTGCCAGCAGTGTTGTGGGGTTAGGATATAATTCACCCCTCCACTTT. This encodes CASSVVGLGYNSPLHF.